These 31 T cell receptor beta chains were all obtained from the same sample, sequenced in a study of blood T cells in healthy people across ages. Next came a second PCR, run for about 7 to 12 cycles, which used a sample-barcoded 5' primer along with a J-beta primer mix. TCRdb re-derived calls from the 5' RACE reads in MiXCR, one entry per CDR3 protein. The profile covers more than 500,000 distinct CDR3 sequences, with roughly a quarter appearing a single time and approximately 17% taken by the ten largest. Sequenced input: blood. These receptors were obtained from a woman in her seventies in good health.

This clonotype was seen a few times. This may stem from a read error, because a much larger clone lies one nucleotide away. The rearrangement joins TRBV15 to TRBJ1-5, with D uncertain. Germline CDR1 LNHNV, CDR2 YYDKDF (reference sequence). The CDR3 spans 14 residues. DNA of the CDR3: TGTGCCACCAGCAGAGTGACAAGCAATCGGCCCCAGCATTTT. This encodes CATSRVTSNRPQHF.

This clonotype has just a few counts. The chain uses TRBV20-1 and TRBJ2-7; D may be TRBD2 (5 bases). V was shortened by 8 bases and J by 5 bases, with 19 bases between the two germline ends. The length of the CDR3 is 13 residues. Germline V lookup: CDR1 DFQATT, CDR2 SNEGSKA (reference sequence). CDR3 nucleotides: TGCAGTTTTGAGGGCTCAGGAAACCACGAGCAGTACTTC. Amino acid sequence: CSFEGSGNHEQYF.

This clonotype has just a few counts. The chain uses TRBV4-3 and TRBJ2-2; TRBD2 matches at 10 bases. CDR1 and CDR2 from the germline V gene are LGHNA and YSLEER. The CDR3 loop spans 15 amino acids. J lost 4 bases, V lost 4 bases, and 3 bases had no gene match. CDR3 sequence reads: CASSPLAGGTGELFF. In DNA, the CDR3 is TGCGCCAGCAGCCCCTTAGCGGGGGGCACCGGGGAGCTGTTTTTT.

This clonotype was picked up a small number of times. The chain uses TRBV20-1 and TRBJ2-5; possibly TRBD2 for D (6 bases). Judging by the DNA end, TRBJ2-1 fits better; the J call may be wrong. Germline CDR1 is DFQATT and CDR2 is SNEGSKA (reference sequence). This CDR3 is built from 16 residues. CDR3 in amino acids: CSARDLGGVSLNEQFF. The CDR3 region has the DNA TGCAGTGCTAGAGATCTAGGAGGGGTTAGTTTGAATGAGCAGTTCTTC.

This clonotype was picked up a small number of times. V is TRBV4-1 and J is TRBJ2-5; 8 bases map to TRBD1. Judging by the DNA end, TRBJ2-7 fits better; the J call may be wrong. The CDR3 length is 16 residues. CDR1 and CDR2 from the germline V gene are MGHRA and YSYEKL. CDR3 residues: CASSQGPQGAPYEQYF. The CDR3 nucleotides read TGCGCCAGCAGCCAAGGTCCTCAGGGGGCGCCGTACGAGCAGTACTTC.

This clonotype was recorded at least ten times. The V and J genes are TRBV6-1 and TRBJ1-6, with 7 bases matching TRBD1. This CDR3 is built from 15 residues. Trimming at V came to 6 bases and at J to 7 bases, leaving 9 bases not matched to a gene. Germline CDR1 and CDR2: MNHNS and SASEGT. CDR3 in amino acids: CASSRVQGQNSPLHF. Written as DNA, the CDR3 is TGTGCCAGCAGCCGAGTACAGGGGCAGAATTCACCCCTCCACTTT.

J is TRBJ2-5 and V is TRBV24-1; D remains unclear. The germline V gene has CDR1 KGHDR and CDR2 SFDVKD. V was trimmed by 4 bases and J by 4 bases, leaving 9 bases between them. This CDR3 comprises 13 residues. The CDR3 sequence is CATSDVGRETQYF. The CDR3, as DNA: TGTGCCACCAGTGACGTGGGTCGAGAGACCCAGTACTTC.

The chain is built from TRBV5-1 and TRBJ1-1, with D perhaps matching TRBD1 (6 bases). The CDR3 extends over 13 amino acids. Germline assignment: CDR1 SGHRS and CDR2 YFSETQ. V lost 4 bases, J lost 5 bases, and 12 bases lay in between. The CDR3 nucleotides read TGCGCCAGCAGCATACAGGGCCAGACTGAAGCTTTCTTT. Translating it yields CASSIQGQTEAFF.

This clonotype was seen just once. The chain joins TRBV12-3 or TRBV12-4 to TRBJ1-1; 7 bases line up with TRBD1. The V and J ends lost 5 bases and 10 bases, in that order; junction bases with no gene match: 19. CDR3 length: 16 residues. CDR3 protein: CASSARGPRTSVGAFF. CDR3 nucleotides: TGTGCCAGCAGTGCGAGGGGGCCAAGGACATCGGTTGGAGCTTTCTTT.

This clonotype occurred a few times. The rearrangement uses TRBV6-2 or TRBV6-3 and TRBJ1-2; TRBD1 agrees at 9 bases. CDR1 is MNHEY and CDR2 is SVGEGT in the germline V gene. V gave up 5 bases and J gave up 12 bases; unmatched junction bases: 4. The CDR3 is 11 amino acids. The CDR3 sequence is CASSEGQGHTF. The CDR3 nucleotides are TGTGCCAGCAGTGAGGGACAGGGCCACACCTTC.

Comments on this clonotype: One end of the junction is discordant with germline, which a read error may explain. The genes are TRBV20-1 and TRBJ1-4, with D hard to call. The CDR3 covers 11 residues. Looked up from germline, CDR1 is DFQATT and CDR2 is SNEGSKA (reference sequence). The CDR3, as DNA: TGCAGTGTCTTGGTGAGCAGGAAACTATTTTTT. Protein sequence: CSVLVSRKLFF.

The chain links TRBV10-3 to TRBJ2-3; D tentatively fits TRBD1 or TRBD2 (5 bases each). Germline V gene lookup returns CDR1 ENHRY and CDR2 SYGVKD. V was pared by 6 bases and J by 6 bases, with 16 bases between. The CDR3 length is 14 residues. CDR3 nucleotide sequence: TGTGCCATCAGACCGGGACCCAGTGGGGATACGCAGTATTTT. Its protein is CAIRPGPSGDTQYF.

Only a few counts were recorded for this clonotype. V is TRBV2 and J is TRBJ2-5, with no clear D. Trimming took off 4 bases at V and 7 bases at J, with 4 bases between the two ends. Germline CDR1 is SNHLY and CDR2 is FYNNEI. The CDR3 sequence is 10 residues long. The CDR3 nucleotides read TGTGCCAGCAGTGGGGGGACCCAGTACTTC. It translates to CASSGGTQYF. The entire variable domain, with the rest obtained from reference TRBV2 and TRBJ2-5, is as follows: EPEVTQTPSHQVTQMGQEVILRCVPISNHLYFYWYRQILGQKVEFLVSFYNNEISEKSEIFDDQFSVERPDGSNFTLKIRSTKLEDSAMYFCASSGGTQYFGPGTRLLVL.

The chain links TRBV7-3 to TRBJ2-5, with D tentatively TRBD2 (6 bases). The DNA matches TRBJ2-1 better at its end, which makes the J call doubtful. CDR3 length: 16 residues. CDR1 SGHTA and CDR2 FQGTGA come from the germline V gene. CDR3 sequence (DNA): TGTGCCAGCAGCTTGGGACCGAAGGCGGGGTACAATGAGCAGTTCTTC. Translation gives CASSLGPKAGYNEQFF.

This clonotype turned up a few times. The V call is TRBV7-2, the J call TRBJ1-2; 7 nucleotides align to TRBD1. The germline V gene has CDR1 SGHTA and CDR2 FQGNSA. CDR3 length equals 15 residues. With 1 base clipped from V and 1 base from J, the junction kept 3 bases outside the gene matches. The CDR3 loop is CASSLGDRFNYGYTF. As DNA, the CDR3 is TGTGCCAGCAGCTTAGGGGACAGATTTAACTATGGCTACACCTTC.

This clonotype has more than one count but fewer than ten. The chain combines TRBV5-1 with TRBJ1-3; D is ambiguous. CDR3 length: 16 residues. Per the germline V gene, CDR1 is SGHRS and CDR2 is YFSETQ. The ends were cut back, 0 bases at V and 4 bases at J, with 14 bases in the middle. The CDR3, as DNA: TGCGCCAGCAGCTTGGTCGGCGGGCTTTACGGAAACACCATATATTTT. Protein sequence: CASSLVGGLYGNTIYF.

The chain joins TRBV24-1 to TRBJ2-5; D gene unclear. The CDR3 totals 13 residues. Germline V gives CDR1 KGHDR, CDR2 SFDVKD. V lost 8 bases, J lost 0 bases, and 9 bases lay in between. The CDR3 DNA sequence: TGTGCCACCAAGGGCAGCTACCAAGAGACCCAGTACTTC. Translated, it gives CATKGSYQETQYF.

This clonotype has a handful of counts. The V call is TRBV21-1, the J call TRBJ2-7; the table assigns TRBD1, which was not confirmed against the DNA. TRBV21-1 is a known pseudogene. CDR3 size: 15 residues. CDR3 bases: TGTGCCAGCAGAAGATGGGACAGGGAATTCTACGAGCAGTACTTC. The encoded protein is CASRRWDREFYEQYF.

The chain is built from TRBV20-1 and TRBJ1-1; no reliable D call. V lost 7 bases and J lost 1, with 7 bases in between. Germline V gene lookup returns CDR1 DFQATT and CDR2 SNEGSKA (reference sequence). CDR3 length: 11 amino acids. This CDR3 is CSVTPNTEAFF. As DNA, the CDR3 is TGCAGTGTTACACCGAACACTGAAGCTTTCTTT.

This sequence joins TRBV29-1 and TRBJ2-2; D might be TRBD1 (6 bases). Trimming removed 6 bases at V and 4 bases at J, with 15 bases between. The CDR3 contains 14 residues. Germline assignment: CDR1 SQVTM and CDR2 ANQGSEA. The CDR3 DNA reads TGCAGCGTCGCCCGGACAGAGGGCACCGGGGAGCTGTTTTTT. This gives the protein CSVARTEGTGELFF.

This chain joins TRBV21-1 and TRBJ2-5; TRBD1, as called in the table, went unchecked against the DNA. TRBV21-1 corresponds to a pseudogene. The CDR3 is 15 amino acids. CDR3 amino acids: CASSKGTRKQETQYF. The DNA of the CDR3 is TGTGCCAGCAGCAAAGGGACAAGAAAGCAAGAGACCCAGTACTTC.

J is TRBJ2-1 and V is TRBV20-1; possibly TRBD1 for D (6 bases). The DNA end lines up better with TRBJ2-5; the J call may be wrong. CDR3 size: 13 residues. The germline V gene has CDR1 DFQATT and CDR2 SNEGSKA (reference sequence). CDR3 sequence reads: CSASWDKQETQYF. In DNA form, the CDR3 reads TGCAGTGCTAGCTGGGACAAGCAAGAGACCCAGTACTTC.

In this sample, this clonotype turned up a few times. This chain connects TRBV20-1 to TRBJ1-1, with D perhaps TRBD1 (5 bases). The germline V gene has CDR1 DFQATT and CDR2 SNEGSKA (reference sequence). V lost 4 bases and J lost 4, with 16 bases in between. The CDR3 consists of 14 residues. As DNA, the CDR3 is TGCAGTGCTAACTATAGGGGTCCTAGCACTGAAGCTTTCTTT. Translated: CSANYRGPSTEAFF.

This clonotype came up a few times. One junction end disagrees with the germline gene, perhaps due to a read error. The chain uses TRBV7-2 and TRBJ1-1; D is ambiguous. The CDR3 is 13 amino acids. CDR1 and CDR2 (germline): SGHTA, FQGNSA. Written as DNA, the CDR3 is TGTGCCAACAGCTTACAATTGGCCACTGAAGCTTTCTTT. It translates to CANSLQLATEAFF.

This clonotype was observed a handful of times. This chain uses TRBV4-3 with TRBJ2-2, with D maybe TRBD1 (5 bases). V lost 0 bases and J 5 bases, leaving 13 bases between the germline ends. This CDR3 comprises 16 residues. Germline V CDR1 and CDR2: LGHNA, YSLEER. CDR3 coding DNA: TGCGCCAGCAGCCAAGATGGTAACAGGCGTACCGGGGAGCTGTTTTTT. This encodes CASSQDGNRRTGELFF.

This clonotype has only a few counts. This chain joins TRBV14 and TRBJ2-5, with TRBD1 matching 9 bases. V trimming: 0 bases; J trimming: 5 bases; junction bases outside the gene matches: 7. The CDR3 consists of 16 residues. Germline V gene data show CDR1 as SGHDN and CDR2 as FVKESK. CDR3 bases: TGTGCCAGCAGCCAAGATCGACACAGGGGGCTGGAGACCCAGTACTTC. Amino acid sequence: CASSQDRHRGLETQYF.

In this sample, this clonotype turned up once. This chain joins TRBV5-1 and TRBJ2-2; 7 bases map to TRBD1. The CDR3 runs to 13 residues. J lost 9 bases, V lost 7 bases, and 9 bases had no gene match. Germline CDR1 reads SGHRS; CDR2 reads YFSETQ. The CDR3 DNA reads TGCGCCAGCCGAACAGGGGAGATGCGGGAGCTGTTTTTT. It is translated as CASRTGEMRELFF.

This clonotype was picked up a small number of times. The chain couples TRBV14 to TRBJ1-3; 7 bases are a match to TRBD1. V lost 4 bases and J lost 7; bases outside the gene matches: 16. This CDR3 is 17 amino acids long. Germline V gene sequence: CDR1 SGHDN, CDR2 FVKESK. CDR3 in DNA: TGTGCCAGCAGCCCAGAAGGGGGCGATACCCTGGGGAACACCATATATTTT. Amino acid sequence: CASSPEGGDTLGNTIYF.

This clonotype was counted only a few times. The genes are TRBV12-5 and TRBJ2-5; D is unclear. CDR3 length equals 13 residues. V lost 3 bases, J lost 2 bases, and 7 bases lay in between. Germline V gives CDR1 LGHNT, CDR2 FRNRAP. CDR3 sequence reads: CASGFSGQETQYF. CDR3 DNA sequence: TGTGCTAGTGGTTTTTCAGGACAAGAGACCCAGTACTTC.

The chain combines TRBV5-1 with TRBJ1-4; 7 bases line up with TRBD1. V dropped 3 bases and J dropped 0; count of bases not matched to a gene: 5. Germline assignment: CDR1 SGHRS and CDR2 YFSETQ. The CDR3 spans 16 residues. The CDR3 region has the DNA TGCGCCAGCAGCTCAACAACAGGGGCAACTAATGAAAAACTGTTTTTT. This translates into CASSSTTGATNEKLFF.

The rearrangement uses TRBV29-1 and TRBJ2-3; D may be TRBD2 (6 bases). CDR3 length equals 14 residues. Germline loops: CDR1 SQVTM, CDR2 ANQGSEA. Trimming pared 5 bases from V and 0 bases from J, leaving 12 bases between. The CDR3 here is CSVSGSDSTDTQYF. CDR3 nucleotides: TGCAGCGTTAGCGGGTCCGATAGCACAGATACGCAGTATTTT.